The subject of this entry is one T cell receptor (beta chain). Its antigen is unidentified. The data are from a study of cytomegalovirus exposure and HLA in healthy donors. Study-level points and caveats: V- and J-gene trimming in TCR beta was tied to a missense DCLRE1C variant by an analysis performed later. Cytomegalovirus-associated status was assigned to about 180 TCR beta chains. In a later analysis, at a false discovery rate of 0.05, some 17,000 TCR beta sequences were associated with HLA alleles.

The germline V gene encodes CDR1 PRHDT and CDR2 FYEKMQ (reference sequence). This CDR3 is built from 14 residues. Trimming shortened V by 2 bases and J by 2 bases, and 10 bases separated the two germline ends. It was with 60 Vbeta and 13 Jbeta primers that the PCR ran. Per the study methods: The count from a later analysis was 79 million or so unique TCR beta chains, around 11 million of them shared. TCRdb's table, derived via immunoSEQ multiplex PCR, lists solely in-frame clones and lacks some. V and J calls and clone size are copied from that table; D and trimming were computed from the DNA. This table has about 110,000 clones, about 80% appearing once.

The chain links TRBV13 to TRBJ2-7; D is unclear. This TCR derives from a man aged 25-45 years in good health and CMV-seropositive. The sequenced sample consisted of PBMCs. CDR3 coding DNA: TGTGCCAGCAGCTTAAAACAGTGGACCTACGAGCAGTACTTC. This sequence encodes CASSLKQWTYEQYF.